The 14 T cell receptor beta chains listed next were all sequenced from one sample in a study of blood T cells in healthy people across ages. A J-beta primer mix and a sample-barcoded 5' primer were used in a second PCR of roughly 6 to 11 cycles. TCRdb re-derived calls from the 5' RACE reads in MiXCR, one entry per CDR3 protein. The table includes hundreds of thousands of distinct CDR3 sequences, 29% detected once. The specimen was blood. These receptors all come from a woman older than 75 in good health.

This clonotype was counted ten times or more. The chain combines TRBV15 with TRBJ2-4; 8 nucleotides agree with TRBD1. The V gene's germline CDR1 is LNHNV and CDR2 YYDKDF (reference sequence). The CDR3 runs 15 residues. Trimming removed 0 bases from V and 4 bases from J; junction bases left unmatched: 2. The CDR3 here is CATSRDRGRKNIQYF. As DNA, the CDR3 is TGTGCCACCAGCAGAGACAGGGGGCGGAAAAACATTCAGTACTTC.

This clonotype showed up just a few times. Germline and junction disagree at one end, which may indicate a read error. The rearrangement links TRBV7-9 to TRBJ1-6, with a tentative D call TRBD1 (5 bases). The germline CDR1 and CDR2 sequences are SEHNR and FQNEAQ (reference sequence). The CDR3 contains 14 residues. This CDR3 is CASSTAGRNSPLRF. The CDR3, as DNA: TGTGCCAGCAGTACGGCAGGGAGAAATTCACCCCTCCGCTTT.

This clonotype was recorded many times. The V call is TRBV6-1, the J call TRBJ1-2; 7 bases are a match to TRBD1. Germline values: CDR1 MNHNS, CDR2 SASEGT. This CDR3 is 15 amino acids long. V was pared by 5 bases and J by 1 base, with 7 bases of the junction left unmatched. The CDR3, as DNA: TGTGCCAGCAGTCCCCAGGGACAGAGTAACTATGGCTACACCTTC. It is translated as CASSPQGQSNYGYTF.

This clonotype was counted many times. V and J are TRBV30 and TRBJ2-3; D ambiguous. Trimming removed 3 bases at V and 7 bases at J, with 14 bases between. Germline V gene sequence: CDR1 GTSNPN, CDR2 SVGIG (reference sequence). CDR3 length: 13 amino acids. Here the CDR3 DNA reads TGTGCCTGGAGGCGGAATCTAGGAAATACGCAGTATTTT. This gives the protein CAWRRNLGNTQYF.

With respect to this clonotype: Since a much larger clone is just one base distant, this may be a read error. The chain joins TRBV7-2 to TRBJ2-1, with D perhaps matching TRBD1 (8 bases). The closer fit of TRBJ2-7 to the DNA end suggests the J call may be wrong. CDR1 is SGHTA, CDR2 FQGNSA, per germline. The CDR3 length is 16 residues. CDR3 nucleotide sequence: TGTGCCAGCAGCCAACAGGGGGGGACCTCCTACAATGAGCAGTACTTC. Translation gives CASSQQGGTSYNEQYF.

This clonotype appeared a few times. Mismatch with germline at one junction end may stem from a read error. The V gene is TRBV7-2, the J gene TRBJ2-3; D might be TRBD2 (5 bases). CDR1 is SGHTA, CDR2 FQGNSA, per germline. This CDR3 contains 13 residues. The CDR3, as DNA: TGTGCCAGCAGCTTGGGAGCCCCAGATGCGCAGTATTTT. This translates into CASSLGAPDAQYF.

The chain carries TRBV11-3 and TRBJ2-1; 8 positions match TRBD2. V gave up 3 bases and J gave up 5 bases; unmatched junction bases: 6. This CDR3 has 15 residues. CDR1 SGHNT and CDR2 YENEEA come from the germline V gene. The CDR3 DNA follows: TGTGCCAGCAGCTTGATTATAGCGGGGAACAATGAGCAGTTCTTC. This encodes CASSLIIAGNNEQFF. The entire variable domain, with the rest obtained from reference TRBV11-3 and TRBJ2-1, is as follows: EAGVVQSPRYKIIEKKQPVAFWCNPISGHNTLYWYLQNLGQGPELLIRYENEEAVDDSQLPKDRFSAERLKGVDSTLKIQPAELGDSAVYLCASSLIIAGNNEQFFGPGTRLTVL.

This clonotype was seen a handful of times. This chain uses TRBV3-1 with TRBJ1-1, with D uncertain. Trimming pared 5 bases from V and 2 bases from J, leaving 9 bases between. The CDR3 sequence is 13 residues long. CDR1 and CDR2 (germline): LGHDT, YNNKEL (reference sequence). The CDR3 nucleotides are TGTGCCAGCAGCTACTCAATAAACACTGAAGCTTTCTTT. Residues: CASSYSINTEAFF.

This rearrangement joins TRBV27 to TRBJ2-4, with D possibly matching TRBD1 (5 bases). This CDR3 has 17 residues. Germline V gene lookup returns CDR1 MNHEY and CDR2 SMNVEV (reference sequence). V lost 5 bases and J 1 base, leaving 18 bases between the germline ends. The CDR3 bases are TGTGCCAGCAGTCCACTCCCAGGGTCCCTGGCCAAAAACATTCAGTACTTC. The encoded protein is CASSPLPGSLAKNIQYF.

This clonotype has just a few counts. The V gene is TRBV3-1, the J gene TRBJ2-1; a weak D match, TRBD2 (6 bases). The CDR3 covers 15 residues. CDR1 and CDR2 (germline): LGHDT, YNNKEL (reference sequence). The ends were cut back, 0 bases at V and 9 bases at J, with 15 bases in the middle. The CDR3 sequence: CASSQEVGGRGEQFF. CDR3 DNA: TGTGCCAGCAGCCAAGAGGTCGGGGGTCGGGGTGAGCAGTTCTTC.

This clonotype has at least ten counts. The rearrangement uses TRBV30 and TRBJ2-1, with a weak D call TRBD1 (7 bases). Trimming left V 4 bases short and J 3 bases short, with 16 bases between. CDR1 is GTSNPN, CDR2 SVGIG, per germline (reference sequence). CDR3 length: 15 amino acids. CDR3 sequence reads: CAWTYGGGIYNEQFF. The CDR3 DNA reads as TGTGCCTGGACTTACGGAGGGGGCATCTACAATGAGCAGTTCTTC.

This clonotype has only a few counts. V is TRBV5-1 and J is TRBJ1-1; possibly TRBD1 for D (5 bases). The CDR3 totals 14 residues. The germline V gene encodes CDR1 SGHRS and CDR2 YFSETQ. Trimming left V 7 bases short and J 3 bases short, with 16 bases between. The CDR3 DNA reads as TGCGCCAGCCGGTCGAGTTTGGGGGACACTGAAGCTTTCTTT. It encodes CASRSSLGDTEAFF.

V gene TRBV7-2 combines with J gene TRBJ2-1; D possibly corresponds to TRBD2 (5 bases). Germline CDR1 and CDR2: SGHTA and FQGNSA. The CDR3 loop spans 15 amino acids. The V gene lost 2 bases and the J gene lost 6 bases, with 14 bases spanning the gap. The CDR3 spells CASSLLGIGGNEQFF. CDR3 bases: TGTGCCAGCAGCTTACTGGGGATAGGAGGCAATGAGCAGTTCTTC.

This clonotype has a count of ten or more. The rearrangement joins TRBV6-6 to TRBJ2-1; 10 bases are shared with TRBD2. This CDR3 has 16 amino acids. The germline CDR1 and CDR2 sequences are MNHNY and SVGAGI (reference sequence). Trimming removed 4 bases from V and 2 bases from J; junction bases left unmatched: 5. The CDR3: CASSSGAGGPYNEQFF. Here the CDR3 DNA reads TGTGCCAGCAGTTCGGGAGCGGGGGGGCCCTACAATGAGCAGTTCTTC.